The clone carrying this T cell receptor (beta chain) was recorded at least ten times. No antigen is known for it. These data are taken from a study of identical twins. TCRdb re-called the 5' RACE reads through MiXCR, storing one row per CDR3 protein. This sample has some 560,000 distinct CDR3 sequences, with 9.6% found just once. General study points: Carriage of fewer insertions was seen in abundant cord blood beta clonotypes, whereas memory repertoires showed none.

CDR3 length: 16 amino acids. CDR1 and CDR2 (germline): MNHNS, SASEGT. V was shortened by 3 bases and J by 4 bases, with 15 bases between the two germline ends. The data were also submitted as part of a second study, on yellow fever vaccine responses in identical twins.

This clonotype was obtained from a woman aged 18 to 35 in good health. The V call is TRBV6-1, the J call TRBJ1-4; maybe TRBD1 (5 bases). Sequencing was performed on PBMCs. This CDR3 is CASSEDTRTGNEKLFF. Written as DNA, the CDR3 is TGTGCCAGCAGTGAGGACACACGGACCGGTAATGAAAAACTGTTTTTT.